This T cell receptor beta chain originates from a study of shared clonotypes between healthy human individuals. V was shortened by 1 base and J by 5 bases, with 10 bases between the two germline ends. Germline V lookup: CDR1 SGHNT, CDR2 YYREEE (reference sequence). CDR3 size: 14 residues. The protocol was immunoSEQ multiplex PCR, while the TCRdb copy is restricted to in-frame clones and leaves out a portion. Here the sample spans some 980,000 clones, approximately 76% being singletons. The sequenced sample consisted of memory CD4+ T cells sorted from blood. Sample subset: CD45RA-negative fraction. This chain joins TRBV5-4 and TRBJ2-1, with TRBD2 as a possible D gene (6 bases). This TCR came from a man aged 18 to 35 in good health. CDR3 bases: TGTGCCAGCAGCTTGCGGGCTAGCGACAATGAGCAGTTCTTC. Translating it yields CASSLRASDNEQFF.